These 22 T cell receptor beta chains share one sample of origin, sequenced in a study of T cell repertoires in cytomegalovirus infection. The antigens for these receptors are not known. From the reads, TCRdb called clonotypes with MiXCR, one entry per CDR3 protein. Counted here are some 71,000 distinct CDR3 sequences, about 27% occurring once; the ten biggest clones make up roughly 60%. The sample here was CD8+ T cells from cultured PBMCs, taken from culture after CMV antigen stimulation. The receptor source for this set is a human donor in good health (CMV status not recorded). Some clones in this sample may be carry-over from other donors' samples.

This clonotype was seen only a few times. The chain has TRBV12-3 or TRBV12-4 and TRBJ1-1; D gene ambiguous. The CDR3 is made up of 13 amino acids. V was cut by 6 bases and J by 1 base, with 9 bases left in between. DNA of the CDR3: TGTGCCAGCAGAACCACAGCGAACACTGAAGCTTTCTTT. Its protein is CASRTTANTEAFF.

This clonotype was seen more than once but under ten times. In nucleotides, the CDR3 is TGTGCCAGCAGCCTCGGGGGGACGATTGGGGCCAACGTCCTGACTTTC. Translation: CASSLGGTIGANVLTF. V usage is TRBV28 and J usage is TRBJ2-6, with 7 nucleotides matching TRBD2. V trimming: 6 bases; J trimming: 3 bases; junction bases outside the gene matches: 8. CDR1 is MDHEN, CDR2 SYDVKM, per germline. The CDR3 spans 16 residues.

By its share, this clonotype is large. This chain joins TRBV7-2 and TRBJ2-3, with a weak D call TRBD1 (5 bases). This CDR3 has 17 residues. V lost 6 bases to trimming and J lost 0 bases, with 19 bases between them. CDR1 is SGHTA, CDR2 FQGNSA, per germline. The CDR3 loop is CASSQFQGIGSTDTQYF. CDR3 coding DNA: TGTGCCAGCAGTCAGTTCCAGGGAATCGGGAGCACAGATACGCAGTATTTT.

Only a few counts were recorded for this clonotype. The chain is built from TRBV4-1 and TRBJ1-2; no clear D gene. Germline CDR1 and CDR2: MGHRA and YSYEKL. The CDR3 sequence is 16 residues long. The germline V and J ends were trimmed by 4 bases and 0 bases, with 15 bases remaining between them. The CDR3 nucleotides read TGCGCCAGCAGCCCAGAATGGGCAGCCTCTAACTATGGCTACACCTTC. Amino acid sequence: CASSPEWAASNYGYTF.

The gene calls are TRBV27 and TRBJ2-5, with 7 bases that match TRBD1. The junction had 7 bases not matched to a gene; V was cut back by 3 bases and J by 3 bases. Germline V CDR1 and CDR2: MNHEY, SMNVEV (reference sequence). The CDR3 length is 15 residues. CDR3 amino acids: CASSFFPGTEETQYF. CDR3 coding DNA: TGTGCCAGCAGTTTTTTCCCCGGGACAGAAGAGACCCAGTACTTC.

The CDR3: CASSLDRGRTLAKNIQYF. CDR3 coding DNA: TGTGCCAGCAGTTTGGACAGGGGCAGGACTCTAGCCAAAAACATTCAGTACTTC. V usage is TRBV28 and J usage is TRBJ2-4; 9 bases fit TRBD1. This CDR3 spans 18 amino acids. Per germline, CDR1 MDHEN and CDR2 SYDVKM. Trimming took 3 bases from V and 0 from J; bases not matched to a gene: 9.

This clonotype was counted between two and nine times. The CDR3 coding sequence is TGTGCCAGCAGGCCCCCGGGACTAGCGGGAAGGAATGAGCAGTTCTTC. It yields the protein CASRPPGLAGRNEQFF. The genes are TRBV6-1 and TRBJ2-1; the match to TRBD2 covers 13 bases. Germline values: CDR1 MNHNS, CDR2 SASEGT. The CDR3 is made up of 16 amino acids. J gave up 7 bases and V 6 bases, and 9 bases lay outside the gene matches.

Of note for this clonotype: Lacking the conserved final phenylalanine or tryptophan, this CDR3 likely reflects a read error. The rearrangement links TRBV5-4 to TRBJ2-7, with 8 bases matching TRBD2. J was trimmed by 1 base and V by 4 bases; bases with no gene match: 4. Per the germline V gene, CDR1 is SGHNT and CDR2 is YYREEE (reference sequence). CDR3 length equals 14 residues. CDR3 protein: CASSSSGGSYEQYI. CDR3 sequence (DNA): TGTGCCAGCAGCAGCTCGGGAGGGTCCTACGAGCAGTACATC.

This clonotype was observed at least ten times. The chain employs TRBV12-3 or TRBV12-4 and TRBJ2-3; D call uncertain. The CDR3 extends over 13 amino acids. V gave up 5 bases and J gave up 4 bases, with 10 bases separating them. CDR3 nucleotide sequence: TGTGCCAGCAGTCCCCCTATGGCAGATACGCAGTATTTT. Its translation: CASSPPMADTQYF.

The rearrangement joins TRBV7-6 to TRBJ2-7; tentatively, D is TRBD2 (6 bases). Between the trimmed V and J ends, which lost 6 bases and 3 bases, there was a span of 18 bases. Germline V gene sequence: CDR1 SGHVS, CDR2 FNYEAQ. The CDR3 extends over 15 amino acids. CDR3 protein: CASRFGPRGNYEQYF. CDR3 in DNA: TGTGCCAGCAGGTTCGGGCCCCGGGGGAACTACGAGCAGTACTTC.

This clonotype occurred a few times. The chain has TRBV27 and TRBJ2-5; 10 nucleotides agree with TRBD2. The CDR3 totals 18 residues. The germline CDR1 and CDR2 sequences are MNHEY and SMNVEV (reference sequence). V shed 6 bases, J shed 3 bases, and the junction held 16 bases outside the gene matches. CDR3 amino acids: CASRALTGTSEAKETQYF. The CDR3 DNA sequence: TGTGCCAGCAGGGCCCTAACGGGGACTAGCGAAGCTAAAGAGACCCAGTACTTC.

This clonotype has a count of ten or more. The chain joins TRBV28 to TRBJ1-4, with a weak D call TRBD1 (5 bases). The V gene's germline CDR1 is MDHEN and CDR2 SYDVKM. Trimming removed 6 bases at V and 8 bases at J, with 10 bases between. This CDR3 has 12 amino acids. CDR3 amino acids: CASRRGREKLFF. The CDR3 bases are TGTGCCAGCAGAAGGGGACGCGAAAAACTGTTTTTT.

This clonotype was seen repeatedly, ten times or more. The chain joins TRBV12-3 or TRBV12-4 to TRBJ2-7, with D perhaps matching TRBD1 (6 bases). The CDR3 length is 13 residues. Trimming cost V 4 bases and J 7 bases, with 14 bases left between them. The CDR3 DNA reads TGTGCCAGCAGTTGGGGACAATCCGGGGAGCAGTACTTC. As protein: CASSWGQSGEQYF.

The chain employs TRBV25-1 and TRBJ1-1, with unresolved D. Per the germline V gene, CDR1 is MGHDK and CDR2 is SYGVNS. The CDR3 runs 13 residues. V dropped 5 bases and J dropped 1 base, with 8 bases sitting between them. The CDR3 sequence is CASSLSGNTEAFF. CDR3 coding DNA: TGTGCCAGCAGTCTGTCAGGGAACACTGAAGCTTTCTTT.

CDR3 in DNA: TGTGCCATCGGGACAGGGGGTCATGAGCAGTTCTTC. The encoded protein is CAIGTGGHEQFF. The V gene is TRBV10-3, the J gene TRBJ2-1, with 11 positions matching TRBD1. The length of the CDR3 is 12 residues. Germline CDR1 reads ENHRY; CDR2 reads SYGVKD. V dropped 8 bases and J dropped 8; count of bases not matched to a gene: 2.

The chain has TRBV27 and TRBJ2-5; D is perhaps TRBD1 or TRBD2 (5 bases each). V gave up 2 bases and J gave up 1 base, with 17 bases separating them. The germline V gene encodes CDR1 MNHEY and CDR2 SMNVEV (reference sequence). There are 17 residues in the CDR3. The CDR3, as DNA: TGTGCCAGCAGTTTAGTTCGATTGGGGGACCCCCAAGAGACCCAGTACTTC. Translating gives CASSLVRLGDPQETQYF.

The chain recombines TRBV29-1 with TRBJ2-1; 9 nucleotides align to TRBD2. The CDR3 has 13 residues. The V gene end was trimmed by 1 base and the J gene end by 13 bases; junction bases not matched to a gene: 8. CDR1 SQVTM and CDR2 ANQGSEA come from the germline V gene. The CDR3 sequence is CSVEVEAGGEQFF. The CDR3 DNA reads TGCAGCGTTGAAGTCGAAGCGGGAGGAGAACAGTTCTTC.

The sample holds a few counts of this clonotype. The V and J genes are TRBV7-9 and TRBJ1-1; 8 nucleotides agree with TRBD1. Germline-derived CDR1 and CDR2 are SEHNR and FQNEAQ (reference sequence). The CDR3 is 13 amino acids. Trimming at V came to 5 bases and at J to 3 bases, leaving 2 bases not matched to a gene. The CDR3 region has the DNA TGTGCCAGCAGCGCACAGGGGGACACTGAAGCTTTCTTT. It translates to CASSAQGDTEAFF.

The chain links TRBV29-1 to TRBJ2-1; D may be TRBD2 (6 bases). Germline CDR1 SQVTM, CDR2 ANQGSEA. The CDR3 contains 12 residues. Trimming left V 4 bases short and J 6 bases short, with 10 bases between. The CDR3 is CSVGLGSNEQFF. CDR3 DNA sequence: TGCAGCGTTGGACTAGGGAGCAATGAGCAGTTCTTC.

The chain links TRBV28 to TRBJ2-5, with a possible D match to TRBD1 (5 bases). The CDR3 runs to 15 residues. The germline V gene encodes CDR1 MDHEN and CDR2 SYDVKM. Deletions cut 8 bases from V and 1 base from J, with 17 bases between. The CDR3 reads CASGPPQAIQETQYF. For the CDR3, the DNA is TGTGCCAGCGGCCCACCACAGGCTATCCAAGAGACCCAGTACTTC.

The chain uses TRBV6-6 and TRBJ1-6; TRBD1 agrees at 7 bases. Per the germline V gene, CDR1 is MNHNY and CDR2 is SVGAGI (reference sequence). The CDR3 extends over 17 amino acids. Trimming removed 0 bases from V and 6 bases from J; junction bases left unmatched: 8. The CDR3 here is CASSYSETGPANSPLHF. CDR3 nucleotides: TGTGCCAGCAGTTACTCGGAGACAGGGCCTGCTAATTCACCCCTCCACTTT.

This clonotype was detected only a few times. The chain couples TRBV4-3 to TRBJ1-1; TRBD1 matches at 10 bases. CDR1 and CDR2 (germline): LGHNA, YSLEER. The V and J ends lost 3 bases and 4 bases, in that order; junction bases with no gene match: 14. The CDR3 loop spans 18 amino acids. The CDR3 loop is CASSHAVPGQGIGTEAFF. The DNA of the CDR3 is TGCGCCAGCAGCCATGCGGTCCCGGGACAGGGGATAGGCACTGAAGCTTTCTTT.